This T cell receptor (beta chain) was recovered during a study of blood T cell repertoires in COVID-19 (dated by TCRdb to 2020 to 2021). As for the study more broadly: The collaborator samples originated in the United States, Italy and Spain and spanned the acute and convalescent phases of COVID-19. The prospective study material was composed of cDNA or gDNA derived from T cells, B-cell-depleted T cells, or PBMCs. Subjects who had been exposed to COVID-19, were actively infected with it, or had recovered from it provided the deeply sampled blood TCRbeta repertoires that made up the dataset. The repertoires were released in a freely available public database intended as a resource for research on the immune response to SARS-CoV-2. Samples came from the ongoing ImmuneRACE study (first 160 participants) plus 1,254 subjects from 6 global collaborators. A de-identified subject ID, COVID-19 status, age in years and sex were almost always included in the sample metadata. HLA class I and class II types, where available, came from metadata supplied by the sample provider rather than from assay-based typing.

V loses 0 bases at its end and J loses 7 bases; junction bases beyond the gene matches: 10. From the cysteine up to the phenylalanine, the CDR3 has a length of 16 residues. Only the CDR3 DNA stays, 48 bases, in frame from base 1. From a lookup of the germline V gene, CDR1 and CDR2 are LGHNA and YSLEER. The research as a whole found: Clinical and demographic metadata were provided uncurated, with the amount varying by source and participant.

Another Seattle source contributed samples from volunteer blood donors who had recovered from COVID-19. Whole blood was collected in K2EDTA tubes by collaborating institutions according to the institutions' own protocols. Collaborator samples were shipped for TCRbeta analysis as frozen whole blood, isolated PBMCs, or DNA extracted from either sample type. This clone was counted a single time. Its antigen has not been determined. One base away there is no much larger clone; base qualities are not given. TCRbeta CDR3 regions were amplified from genomic DNA by means of the immunoSEQ Assay, a bias-controlled multiplex PCR. As for how the authors treated the data: The number of nucleated cells in each sample was estimated by amplification of reference gene primers within the assay. To quantify the absolute abundance of each unique TCRbeta CDR3 rearrangement, sequence reads were collapsed and filtered. Productive Simpson clonality was computed per sample as the square root of Simpson's diversity index over productive rearrangements. Here the immuneACCESS table is served through TCRdb, limited to in-frame sequences with V and J called. Missing clones are a known gap in these copies; in checked studies unresolved V genes cover under half, and the rest lacks a known reason. V and J calls and clone size are those listed in that table; D and trimming were worked out from the DNA. For this sample the table gives some 140,000 clones, of which approximately 78% were detected only once. The ten largest clones represent over 9.5% of the sample.

The source is a man aged 55 to 70 who had recovered from COVID-19. Sequencing was carried out using peripheral blood. The V and J segments used are TRBV4-3 and TRBJ1-2, with 8 bases in between that match TRBD1. The CDR3 reads as follows: CASSQDRQGAIGGYTF. The nucleotide sequence reads TGCGCCAGCAGCCAAGATCGCCAGGGGGCCATCGGTGGCTACACCTTC.